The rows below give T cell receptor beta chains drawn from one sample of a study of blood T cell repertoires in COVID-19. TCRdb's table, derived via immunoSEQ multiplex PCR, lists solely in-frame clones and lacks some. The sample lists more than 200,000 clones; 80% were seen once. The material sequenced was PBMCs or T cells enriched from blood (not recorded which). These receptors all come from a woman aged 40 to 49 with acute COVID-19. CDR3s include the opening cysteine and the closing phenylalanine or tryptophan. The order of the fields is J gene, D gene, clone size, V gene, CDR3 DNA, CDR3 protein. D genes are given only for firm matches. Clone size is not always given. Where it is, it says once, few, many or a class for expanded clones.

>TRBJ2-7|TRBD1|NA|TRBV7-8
TGTGCCAGCAGCCGCTCGACAGGGTTTTCCTACGAGCAGTACTTC
CASSRSTGFSYEQYF
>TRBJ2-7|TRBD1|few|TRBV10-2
TGCGCCAGCAGTGATTGGTCAAGGGGGCACGAGCAGTACTTC
CASSDWSRGHEQYF
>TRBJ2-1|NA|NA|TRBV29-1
TGCAGCGCCTCTCGGAGAAAGGGGACCTACAATGAGCAGTTCTTC
CSASRRKGTYNEQFF
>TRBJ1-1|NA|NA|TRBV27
TGTGCCAGCAGTAGGGGCGACACTGAAGCTTTCTTT
CASSRGDTEAFF
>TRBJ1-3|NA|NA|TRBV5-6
TGTGCCAGCAGCCCTGACACCCGCTCTGGAAACACCATATATTTT
CASSPDTRSGNTIYF
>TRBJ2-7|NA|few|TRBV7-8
TGTGCCAGCAGCCTCGACAGAGTATCCTACGAGCAGTACTTC
CASSLDRVSYEQYF
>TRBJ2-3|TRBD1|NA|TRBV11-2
TGTGCCAGCAGCCCAAGACAGGGGGCCAAAGATACGCAGTATTTT
CASSPRQGAKDTQYF
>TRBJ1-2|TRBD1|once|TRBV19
TGTGCCAGTACCGGGACAGGGGGCGTCTATGGCTACACCTTC
CASTGTGGVYGYTF
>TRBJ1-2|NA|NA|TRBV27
TGTGCCAGCAGTGACCGGGACTCCCTGAGAGGAGGCTACACCTTC
CASSDRDSLRGGYTF
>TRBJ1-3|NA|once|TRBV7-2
TGTGCCAGCAGCTCGACACCGGGACACACTGGAAACACCATATATTTT
CASSSTPGHTGNTIYF
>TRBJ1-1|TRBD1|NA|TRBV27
TGTGCCAGCAGTTTCAGGACAGGGATGACTGAAGCTTTCTTT
CASSFRTGMTEAFF
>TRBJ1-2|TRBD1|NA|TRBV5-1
TGCGCCAGCAGCTTAGGAAACAGGGGCCGAGGATATGGCTACACCTTC
CASSLGNRGRGYGYTF
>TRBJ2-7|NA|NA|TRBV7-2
TGTGCCAGCAGCTTAGCGGGCAGCCGGGGGCAGTACTTC
CASSLAGSRGQYF
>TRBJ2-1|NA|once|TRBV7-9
TGTGCCAGCAGCTTAGCGTCGGTGAACAATGAGCAGTTCTTC
CASSLASVNNEQFF
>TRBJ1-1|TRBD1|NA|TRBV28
TGTGCCAGCAGATCCGGGACAGAGGGAACTGAAGCTTTCTTT
CASRSGTEGTEAFF
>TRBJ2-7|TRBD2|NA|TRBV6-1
TGTGCCAGCAGTGAGATGACTAGCGGGGGCTCCTACGAGCAGTACTTC
CASSEMTSGGSYEQYF
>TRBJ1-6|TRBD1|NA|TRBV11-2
TGTGCCAGCAGCTGGGGGGACAGCTATAATTCACCCCTCCACTTT
CASSWGDSYNSPLHF
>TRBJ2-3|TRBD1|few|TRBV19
TGTGCCAGTAGTATCGGGACAGGGACAACAGATACGCAGTATTTT
CASSIGTGTTDTQYF
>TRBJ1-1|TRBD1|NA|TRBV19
TGTGCCAGTAGTACCAGAAAAATGACAGGGTGGACCACTGAAGCTTTCTTT
CASSTRKMTGWTTEAFF
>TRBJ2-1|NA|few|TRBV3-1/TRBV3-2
TGTGCCAGCAGCCGAACCAGCGCGATGGGCTACAATGAGCAGTTCTTC
CASSRTSAMGYNEQFF
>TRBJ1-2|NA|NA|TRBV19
TGTGCCAGTCTACAGGGTACCTCATATGGCTACACCTTC
CASLQGTSYGYTF
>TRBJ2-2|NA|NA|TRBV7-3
TGTGCCAGCAGCTTAACCCCAGACAGAGTCACCGGGGAGCTGTTTTTT
CASSLTPDRVTGELFF
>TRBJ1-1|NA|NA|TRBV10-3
TGTGCCACTGGGACATGGAAAGGAGCTTTCTTT
CATGTWKGAFF
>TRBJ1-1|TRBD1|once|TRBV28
TGTGCCAGCAGTTTAGGTGGAGCAGGCGTCAGGGGGACTGAAGCTTTCTTT
CASSLGGAGVRGTEAFF
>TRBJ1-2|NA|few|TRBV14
TGTGCCAGCAGCCCAGGGGCCAGGGGCTACACCTTC
CASSPGARGYTF
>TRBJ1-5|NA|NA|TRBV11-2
TGTGCCAGCAGCTCTCAGCCGGGGAATTGGGAGCCCCAGCATTTT
CASSSQPGNWEPQHF
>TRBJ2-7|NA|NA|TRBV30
TGTGCCTGGAGTGGGCAGAACTACGAGCAGTACTTC
CAWSGQNYEQYF
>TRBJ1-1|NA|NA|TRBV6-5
TGTGCCAGCAGTTACAGCGGAATGAACACTGAAGCTTTCTTT
CASSYSGMNTEAFF
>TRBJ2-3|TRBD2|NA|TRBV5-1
TGCGCCAGCAGGTCCCTCCGGGGGGAGGGCACAGATACGCAGTATTTT
CASRSLRGEGTDTQYF
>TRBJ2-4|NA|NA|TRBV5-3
TGTGCCAGAAGTCAACCGACGGAAGAGGACAAAAACATTCAGTACTTC
CARSQPTEEDKNIQYF
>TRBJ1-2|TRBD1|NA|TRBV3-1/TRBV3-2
TGTGCCAGCAGCCAAGGCATTCTGGGACAGAGTTATGGCTACACCTTC
CASSQGILGQSYGYTF
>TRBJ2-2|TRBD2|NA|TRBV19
TGTGCCAGTAGTCTATTAGCGGGGTCAAACACCGGGGAGCTGTTTTTT
CASSLLAGSNTGELFF
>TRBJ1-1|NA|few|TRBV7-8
TGTGCCAGCAGCTTAGACACAGGGTTGAATGCTTTCTTT
CASSLDTGLNAFF
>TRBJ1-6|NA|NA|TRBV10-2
TGCGCCAGCGAGGTCACCGAGGGTTCACCCCTCCACTTT
CASEVTEGSPLHF
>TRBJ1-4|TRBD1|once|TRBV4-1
TGCGCCAGCAGCCAACTCTATATTCCGGGACAGGGGGCGCGGAACGAAAAACTGTTTTTT
CASSQLYIPGQGARNEKLFF
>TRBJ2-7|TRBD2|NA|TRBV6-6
TGTGCCAGCAGTCGACTAGCGGGAGGTGCCCACGAGCAGTACTTC
CASSRLAGGAHEQYF